The clone carrying this T cell receptor (beta chain) was detected many times. Its matching antigen is unknown. This sample was taken from a study of post-analysis software for immune sequencing data. Study-level points and caveats: In patients, about five TRBV segments were more frequent than in controls, with TRBV5-6, TRBV5-1 and TRBV20-1 among them.

The CDR3 contains 17 residues. Trimming at V came to 0 bases and at J to 4 bases, leaving 10 bases not matched to a gene. Germline-derived CDR1 and CDR2 are MGHDK and SYGVNS. Tagging with unique molecular identifiers was a feature of the TCR beta cDNA libraries. cDNA molecules numbering some 500,000 came from roughly 1 to 10 million T cells. Via MiXCR, TCRdb re-called the PCR reads, giving one row per CDR3 protein. The repertoire holds more than 450,000 distinct CDR3 sequences, with around 36% as singletons. The source of this sequence is a girl aged 2-17 years with multiple sclerosis. The sample was blood. The chain employs TRBV25-1 and TRBJ2-5; 8 nucleotides align to TRBD1. CDR3 DNA: TGTGCCAGCAGTGAATATAGTCTTGCGACAGGGGCAGAGACCCAGTACTTC. This translates into CASSEYSLATGAETQYF.